Listed below are T cell receptor beta chains from one sample, sequenced in a study of blood T cell repertoires in COVID-19. Measured with immunoSEQ multiplex PCR; TCRdb has only the in-frame clones, and not every one. The sample has approximately 470,000 clones, 80% to 90% seen once; the top ten hold approximately 3%. The material sequenced was peripheral blood. Every receptor here comes from a human donor in a cohort sampled during active COVID-19. The CDR3 runs from the conserved cysteine through the conserved F or W. A D gene is named only where the DNA matches it firmly. Clone size is shown for a subset of rows, as once, few, many or a class of expanded clone.

d_call j_call v_call clone_size cdr3_aa cdr3_nt
NA TRBJ2-1 TRBV6-5 NA CASRSSGIDEQFF TGTGCCAGCAGAAGTAGCGGTATCGATGAGCAGTTCTTC
TRBD2 TRBJ2-7 TRBV5-4 once CASSGGLAGYEQYF TGTGCCAGCAGCGGTGGACTAGCGGGTTACGAGCAGTACTTC
NA TRBJ1-1 TRBV5-4 NA CASSPEGVNTEAFF TGTGCCAGCAGCCCAGAGGGAGTGAACACTGAAGCTTTCTTT
NA TRBJ2-3 TRBV6-2/TRBV6-3 NA CASSSSGSPSSTDTQYF TGTGCCAGCAGCTCCTCGGGGAGTCCCTCTAGCACAGATACGCAGTATTTT
TRBD2 TRBJ2-3 TRBV9 NA CASSVRREWDTQYF TGTGCCAGCAGCGTCAGGCGGGAGTGGGATACGCAGTATTTT
NA TRBJ2-5 TRBV19 NA CASSARDNQETQYF TGTGCCAGTAGTGCCCGGGACAACCAAGAGACCCAGTACTTC
TRBD1 TRBJ1-1 TRBV5-1 NA CASSLVAGGPNTEAFF TGCGCCAGCAGCTTGGTGGCAGGGGGCCCGAACACTGAAGCTTTCTTT
NA TRBJ1-1 TRBV30 NA CAYSERESDGAFF TGTGCCTATAGCGAAAGGGAAAGTGATGGAGCTTTCTTT
NA TRBJ2-2 TRBV25-1 NA CASSNRGRNTGELFF TGTGCCAGCAGTAATAGGGGTAGAAACACCGGGGAGCTGTTTTTT
TRBD2 TRBJ2-1 TRBV9 NA CASSVVGAGGPREQFF TGTGCCAGCAGCGTAGTTGGAGCGGGAGGGCCAAGGGAGCAGTTCTTC
NA TRBJ2-2 TRBV7-3 NA CASSLTGGGVTGELFF TGTGCCAGCAGCTTAACAGGAGGCGGCGTGACCGGGGAGCTGTTTTTT
TRBD2 TRBJ2-2 TRBV5-1 NA CASSLSPSGNTGELFF TGCGCCAGCAGCTTGAGTCCTAGCGGGAACACCGGGGAGCTGTTTTTT
TRBD1 TRBJ1-4 TRBV19 NA CASRGRQGAANEKLFF TGTGCCAGTAGAGGACGGCAGGGGGCGGCGAATGAAAAACTGTTTTTT
TRBD1 TRBJ1-1 TRBV11-2 few CASNLQGPGTEAFF TGTGCCAGCAACCTACAGGGGCCGGGCACTGAAGCTTTCTTT
NA TRBJ1-1 TRBV9 NA CASSVEGAGTEAFF TGTGCCAGCAGCGTAGAAGGGGCTGGCACTGAAGCTTTCTTT
NA TRBJ1-6 TRBV7-9 NA CASSPTGVPFTNSPLHF TGTGCCAGCAGCCCGACGGGGGTCCCCTTTACGAATTCACCCCTCCACTTT
TRBD1 TRBJ1-1 TRBV14 NA CASSQARQGTEAFF TGTGCCAGCAGCCAAGCCCGACAGGGTACTGAAGCTTTCTTT
NA TRBJ1-5 TRBV5-8 few CASSLRQVVWPQHF TGTGCCAGCAGCTTAAGACAGGTCGTATGGCCCCAGCATTTT
TRBD1 TRBJ2-2 TRBV11-3 NA CASSLGQGDTGELFF TGTGCCAGCAGCTTAGGCCAGGGGGACACCGGGGAGCTGTTTTTT
NA TRBJ1-4 TRBV5-3 NA CARSLVMAQFNEKLFF TGTGCCAGAAGCTTGGTAATGGCACAGTTTAATGAAAAACTGTTTTTT
NA TRBJ1-2 TRBV7-2 NA CASSSENRVRGYTF TGTGCCAGCAGCTCGGAAAACAGGGTTCGTGGCTACACCTTC
NA TRBJ2-2 TRBV25-1 NA CASSQARAITGELFF TGTGCCAGCAGTCAAGCGAGAGCGATCACCGGGGAGCTGTTTTTT
TRBD2 TRBJ2-3 TRBV4-1 NA CASSQAGTRGTDTQYF TGCGCCAGCAGCCAAGCCGGGACTAGGGGGACAGATACGCAGTATTTT
NA TRBJ1-2 TRBV28 NA CASTTVPNYGYTF TGTGCCAGCACAACGGTACCTAACTATGGCTACACCTTC
NA TRBJ1-4 TRBV7-9 NA CASSWGQNEKLFF TGTGCCAGCAGTTGGGGGCAGAATGAAAAACTGTTTTTT
NA TRBJ1-2 TRBV5-4 NA CASSLVHRRGTNYGYTF TGTGCCAGCAGCTTGGTCCATCGAAGGGGCACTAACTATGGCTACACCTTC
TRBD1 TRBJ1-2 TRBV11-1 few CASSPGQGTYGYTF TGTGCCAGCAGCCCCGGACAGGGGACGTATGGCTACACCTTC
TRBD2 TRBJ2-2 TRBV14 NA CASSHPTSEELFF TGTGCCAGCAGCCACCCGACTAGCGAGGAGCTGTTTTTT
NA TRBJ2-3 TRBV7-2 once CASSLVSAVSTDTQYF TGTGCCAGCAGCTTAGTATCGGCGGTGAGCACAGATACGCAGTATTTT
NA TRBJ1-3 TRBV9 NA CASSTRALSGNTIYF TGTGCCAGCAGCACGCGGGCCCTCTCTGGAAACACCATATATTTT
NA TRBJ2-7 TRBV6-5 once CASSYKGESSYEQYF TGTGCCAGCAGTTACAAGGGGGAAAGCTCCTACGAGCAGTACTTC
NA TRBJ1-3 TRBV11-2 NA CASSSRPGAGNTIYF TGTGCCAGCAGTTCCCGGCCGGGGGCTGGAAACACCATATATTTT
TRBD1 TRBJ1-2 TRBV19 NA CASSRQGAKGYTF TGTGCCAGTAGCCGACAGGGGGCGAAAGGCTACACCTTC
NA TRBJ1-1 TRBV15 NA CATSRDGVTEAFF TGTGCCACCAGCAGAGACGGGGTCACTGAAGCTTTCTTT
TRBD1 TRBJ2-7 TRBV7-8 NA CASSLSGQPNYEQYF TGTGCCAGCAGCTTGTCGGGACAGCCGAACTACGAGCAGTACTTC
TRBD1 TRBJ1-2 TRBV25-1 few CASSDGTGAFYTF TGTGCCAGCAGTGATGGGACAGGGGCATTCTACACCTTC
TRBD1 TRBJ2-7 TRBV11-2 NA CASSRTGGSYEQYF TGTGCCAGCAGTCGGACAGGGGGTTCCTACGAGCAGTACTTC
TRBD1 TRBJ2-3 TRBV7-3 NA CASSFQGGLSTDTQYF TGTGCCAGCAGCTTCCAAGGGGGCCTAAGCACAGATACGCAGTATTTT
NA TRBJ2-7 TRBV28 NA CASSYATAWKYF TGTGCCAGCAGTTATGCGACAGCGTGGAAGTACTTC
TRBD2 TRBJ2-3 TRBV7-2 NA CASSLSGRGTDTQYF TGTGCCAGCAGCTTAAGCGGGAGGGGTACAGATACGCAGTATTTT